This TCR beta chain originates from a study of cytomegalovirus exposure and HLA in healthy donors. Trimming left V 0 bases short and J 9 bases short, with 9 bases between. CDR3 length: 13 amino acids. The germline V gene encodes CDR1 LGHNA and CDR2 YSLEER. The PCR was carried out with 60 Vbeta primers and 13 Jbeta primers. Data came from immunoSEQ multiplex PCR; TCRdb stores just in-frame clones and leaves some out. The sample consists of about 97,000 clones, roughly 79% of them appearing once. This TCR derives from a man in his forties in good health and CMV-seronegative. The sample comprised PBMCs. The chain carries TRBV4-3 and TRBJ1-5; unclear D gene. This CDR3 reads CASSQDPAGPQHF. The CDR3 DNA reads TGCGCCAGCAGCCAAGATCCGGCGGGGCCCCAGCATTTT.